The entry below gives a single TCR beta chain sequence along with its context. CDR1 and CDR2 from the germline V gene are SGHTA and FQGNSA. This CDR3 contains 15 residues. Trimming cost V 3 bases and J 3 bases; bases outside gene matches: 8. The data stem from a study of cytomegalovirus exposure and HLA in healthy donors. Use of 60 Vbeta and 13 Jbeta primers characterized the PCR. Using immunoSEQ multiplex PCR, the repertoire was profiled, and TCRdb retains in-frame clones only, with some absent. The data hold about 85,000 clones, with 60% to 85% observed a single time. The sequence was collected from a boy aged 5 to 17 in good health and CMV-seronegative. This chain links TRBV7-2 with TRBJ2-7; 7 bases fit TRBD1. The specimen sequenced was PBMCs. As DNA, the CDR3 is TGTGCCAGCAGCTTTAGACAGGGAAAATTCTACGAGCAGTACTTC. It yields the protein CASSFRQGKFYEQYF.